This TCR beta chain is drawn from a study of response to subunit inactivated influenza vaccine. About this clonotype: Its antigen remains unknown.

Study results and limitations: Seasonal influenza vaccination, on each occasion, was suggested by the authors to recruit few new T cells.

From the RT-PCR reads, TCRdb called clonotypes with MiXCR, one entry per CDR3 protein. The sample contains 710,000 or so distinct CDR3 sequences, around 16% of which appear only once. The CDR3 contains 15 residues. V dropped 0 bases and J dropped 0 bases, with 9 bases sitting between them. Per the germline V gene, CDR1 is SGHAT and CDR2 is FQNNGV. The TCR sequence derives from a man aged 45 to 65 who received an inactivated influenza vaccine. The input for sequencing was PBMCs from blood, taken 11 to 12 days after vaccination. The rearrangement links TRBV11-2 to TRBJ2-7; tentative D call: TRBD1 (6 bases). The CDR3 coding sequence is TGTGCCAGCAGCTTAGATGGGACATTCTCCTACGAGCAGTACTTC. Translated: CASSLDGTFSYEQYF. The variable domain in full, completed from reference TRBV11-2 and TRBJ2-7, reads EAGVAQSPRYKIIEKRQSVAFWCNPISGHATLYWYQQILGQGPKLLIQFQNNGVVDDSQLPKDRFSAERLKGVDSTLKIQPAKLEDSAVYLCASSLDGTFSYEQYFGPGTRLTVT.